These 30 T cell receptor beta chains share one sample of origin, sequenced in a study of blood T cell repertoires in COVID-19. TCRdb keeps only in-frame clones here, not all; method: immunoSEQ multiplex PCR. This table has 120,000 to 150,000 clones, 65% to 90% appearing once. What was sequenced was peripheral blood. The receptors were sampled from a man aged 45-65 years with acute or convalescent COVID-19.

The V and J genes are TRBV6-2 or TRBV6-3 and TRBJ1-1, with D unresolved. Trimming left V 1 base short and J 4 bases short, with 4 bases between. Germline CDR1 MNHEY, CDR2 SVGEGT. This CDR3 is 12 amino acids long. CDR3 nucleotides: TGTGCCAGCAGTTACTTGGCCACTGAAGCTTTCTTT. It is translated as CASSYLATEAFF.

The CDR3 spells CASSLVRSTNEKLFF. The CDR3 bases are TGTGCCAGCAGTTTAGTACGGTCAACTAATGAAAAACTGTTTTTT. V is TRBV28 and J is TRBJ1-4; D remains ambiguous. The CDR3 is 15 residues long. Germline V gene data show CDR1 as MDHEN and CDR2 as SYDVKM. Between the trimmed V and J ends, which lost 2 bases and 0 bases, there was a span of 7 bases.

The chain is built from TRBV7-2 and TRBJ2-7, with D perhaps TRBD1 (5 bases). This CDR3 comprises 13 residues. Trimming took off 4 bases at V and 12 bases at J, with 19 bases between the two ends. Germline assignment: CDR1 SGHTA and CDR2 FQGNSA. CDR3 DNA sequence: TGTGCCAGCAGCTCCTTAGACAGCTCATGGGCGTACTTC. Translated: CASSSLDSSWAYF.

The V call is TRBV19, the J call TRBJ1-2; D is uncertain. The CDR3 runs 13 residues. The germline CDR1 and CDR2 sequences are LNHDA and SQIVND (reference sequence). Trimming shortened V by 1 base and J by 6 bases, and 9 bases separated the two germline ends. The CDR3 loop reads CASSIGLGHGYTF. For the CDR3, the DNA is TGTGCCAGTAGTATAGGGCTTGGCCATGGCTACACCTTC.

J is TRBJ1-2 and V is TRBV7-8, with D possibly matching TRBD1 (5 bases). CDR3 length: 13 residues. Germline V gene lookup returns CDR1 SGHVS and CDR2 FQNEAQ. The V and J ends lost 4 bases and 8 bases respectively, with 14 bases between them. The CDR3 DNA reads as TGTGCCAGCAGCTCGCGGCAGGGCTGGGGCTACACCTTC. Protein: CASSSRQGWGYTF.

DNA of the CDR3: TGTGCCGTCGGAGGAGGGCACGGGGGCTACACCTTC. Its translation: CAVGGGHGGYTF. The chain recombines TRBV6-5 with TRBJ1-2; D remains ambiguous. The CDR3 spans 12 residues. V was cut by 11 bases and J by 8 bases, with 18 bases left in between. Per germline, CDR1 MNHEY and CDR2 SVGAGI.

The genes are TRBV9 and TRBJ2-5; D is unresolved. V was shortened by 4 bases and J by 4 bases, with 14 bases between the two germline ends. Germline loops: CDR1 SGDLS, CDR2 YYNGEE. This CDR3 comprises 14 residues. The chain's CDR3 is CASSPSGRRETQYF. The CDR3 nucleotides are TGTGCCAGCAGCCCAAGTGGTCGTAGAGAGACCCAGTACTTC.

This clone was seen a single time. The rearrangement joins TRBV19 to TRBJ1-2; 10 bases agree with TRBD1. The CDR3 is 16 amino acids. Looked up from germline, CDR1 is LNHDA and CDR2 is SQIVND (reference sequence). J gave up 2 bases and V 2 bases, and 5 bases lay outside the gene matches. The chain's CDR3 is CASSISGTGENYGYTF. CDR3 DNA sequence: TGTGCCAGTAGTATATCCGGGACAGGGGAGAACTATGGCTACACCTTC.

This chain joins TRBV4-2 and TRBJ1-2; 8 bases line up with TRBD1. CDR3 length: 13 amino acids. The germline gives CDR1 LGHNA, CDR2 YNFKEQ. V was clipped by 4 bases and J by 4 bases; unmatched bases: 2. CDR3 coding DNA: TGTGCCAGCAGCCCCGGACAGGGCTATGGCTACACCTTC. This gives the protein CASSPGQGYGYTF.

V and J are TRBV29-1 and TRBJ1-1; D gene uncertain. The CDR3 has 14 residues. CDR1 SQVTM and CDR2 ANQGSEA come from the germline V gene. The V gene lost 6 bases and the J gene lost 1 base, with 15 bases spanning the gap. This CDR3 reads CSVPHRAGNTEAFF. As DNA, the CDR3 is TGCAGCGTCCCGCACCGCGCGGGGAACACTGAAGCTTTCTTT.

Remarks on this clone: The sample contains more than one DNA sequence encoding this CDR3. The chain employs TRBV18 and TRBJ1-5; 8 bases agree with TRBD1. CDR1 KGHSH and CDR2 LQKENI come from the germline V gene. This CDR3 is built from 14 residues. V lost 3 bases and J lost 7; bases outside the gene matches: 5. The CDR3 nucleotides read TGTGCCAGCTCACCCGGACAGGGAGGCCAGCCCCAGCATTTT. Its translation is CASSPGQGGQPQHF.

The J gene is TRBJ2-7, the V gene TRBV9; the D gene is possibly TRBD2 (6 bases). Germline CDR1 is SGDLS and CDR2 is YYNGEE. Trimming removed 1 base at V and 3 bases at J, with 11 bases between. The CDR3 is made up of 14 amino acids. Here the CDR3 DNA reads TGTGCCAGCAGCGTATACGGAGGGCTCTACGAGCAGTACTTC. This codes for CASSVYGGLYEQYF.

The DNA of the CDR3 is TGTGCCAGCAGTCCCAGCAACATCAGGTGGCCGAACACTGAAGCTTTCTTT. Translating gives CASSPSNIRWPNTEAFF. V usage is TRBV27 and J usage is TRBJ1-1; unclear D gene. V was trimmed by 5 bases and J by 1 base, leaving 20 bases between them. From germline, CDR1 is MNHEY and CDR2 SMNVEV (reference sequence). CDR3 size: 17 residues.

The V and J genes are TRBV5-1 and TRBJ2-5; TRBD2 matches 13 bases. Trimming cost V 3 bases and J 2 bases; bases outside gene matches: 1. The CDR3 length is 15 residues. Germline values: CDR1 SGHRS, CDR2 YFSETQ. In DNA, the CDR3 is TGCGCCAGCAGCTCGGGACTAGCGGGACAAGAGACCCAGTACTTC. Its protein is CASSSGLAGQETQYF.

The chain combines TRBV18 with TRBJ2-1; no firm D call. The CDR3 spans 13 residues. Deletions cut 1 base from V and 4 bases from J, with 5 bases between. Germline loops: CDR1 KGHSH, CDR2 LQKENI. The CDR3 loop is CASSPRQYNEQFF. The DNA of the CDR3 is TGTGCCAGCTCACCACGTCAGTACAATGAGCAGTTCTTC.

The chain recombines TRBV4-1 with TRBJ1-1; D not resolved. CDR1 and CDR2 (germline): MGHRA, YSYEKL. There are 16 residues in the CDR3. Trimming pared 0 bases from V and 4 bases from J, leaving 15 bases between. CDR3 sequence reads: CASSQDRFGSITEAFF. CDR3 nucleotide sequence: TGCGCCAGCAGCCAAGATCGCTTTGGCAGTATCACTGAAGCTTTCTTT.

In DNA form, the CDR3 reads TGTGCCAGCAGCGGGGGACAGGACTCCCAAGAGACCCAGTACTTC. It translates to CASSGGQDSQETQYF. V usage is TRBV9 and J usage is TRBJ2-5, with 8 bases that match TRBD1. The CDR3 covers 15 residues. The trim removed 3 bases at V and 1 base at J, leaving 5 bases unmatched. Germline assignment: CDR1 SGDLS and CDR2 YYNGEE.

The V gene is TRBV19, the J gene TRBJ2-7, with D hard to call. The CDR3 extends over 12 amino acids. Germline-derived CDR1 and CDR2 are LNHDA and SQIVND (reference sequence). Trimming removed 6 bases at V and 6 bases at J, with 12 bases between. This chain's CDR3 is CASSPYVGEQYF. The CDR3 nucleotides are TGTGCCAGTAGCCCCTATGTTGGCGAGCAGTACTTC.

The CDR3 DNA reads as TGCGCCAGCCACTACGGAGAGATTAACACTGAAGCTTTCTTT. This gives the protein CASHYGEINTEAFF. The chain uses TRBV5-1 and TRBJ1-1; D is undetermined. V was trimmed by 7 bases and J by 2 bases, leaving 15 bases between them. Looked up from germline, CDR1 is SGHRS and CDR2 is YFSETQ. The CDR3 spans 14 residues.

The V and J genes are TRBV30 and TRBJ1-6; 9 bases agree with TRBD1. Germline CDR1 is GTSNPN and CDR2 is SVGIG (reference sequence). The CDR3 is made up of 15 amino acids. Losses at the gene ends were 0 bases for V and 11 bases for J; bases not matched to a gene: 8. The CDR3 sequence is CAWSVERDRATPLHF. The CDR3 DNA reads as TGTGCCTGGAGTGTAGAGAGGGACAGGGCGACACCCCTCCACTTT.

The rearrangement links TRBV28 to TRBJ1-4, with D unresolved. The V gene lost 1 base and the J gene lost 12 bases, with 15 bases spanning the gap. The CDR3 runs 14 residues. Germline V gene data show CDR1 as MDHEN and CDR2 as SYDVKM. CDR3 protein: CASSLSEGVAELFF. The CDR3 DNA is TGTGCCAGCAGTTTATCCGAAGGAGTGGCCGAACTGTTTTTT.

The chain links TRBV4-1 to TRBJ2-1; 9 bases agree with TRBD1. Germline V gene lookup returns CDR1 MGHRA and CDR2 YSYEKL. The CDR3 is 16 amino acids. V lost 4 bases and J lost 6; bases outside the gene matches: 10. CDR3 region: CASSPRDRESSNEQFF. The CDR3 bases are TGCGCCAGCAGCCCCCGGGACAGGGAGTCCAGCAATGAGCAGTTCTTC.

The V call is TRBV6-5, the J call TRBJ2-6; D unclear. The germline V gene has CDR1 MNHEY and CDR2 SVGAGI. CDR3 size: 15 residues. The V and J ends lost 6 bases and 0 bases respectively, with 9 bases between them. DNA for the CDR3: TGTGCCAGCAGCTCCTATAACTCTGGGGCCAACGTCCTGACTTTC. This sequence encodes CASSSYNSGANVLTF.

The chain carries TRBV27 and TRBJ1-5; D remains ambiguous. Looked up from germline, CDR1 is MNHEY and CDR2 is SMNVEV (reference sequence). CDR3 size: 14 residues. Deletions cut 3 bases from V and 3 bases from J, with 9 bases between. The DNA of the CDR3 is TGTGCCAGCAGTTTGGCCCGAAACAATCAGCCCCAGCATTTT. Translating it yields CASSLARNNQPQHF.

J is TRBJ1-5 and V is TRBV25-1; tentatively, D is TRBD1 (5 bases). Per germline, CDR1 MGHDK and CDR2 SYGVNS. V was trimmed by 3 bases and J by 7 bases, leaving 10 bases between them. The CDR3 is 13 amino acids. CDR3 amino acids: CASSDGGLQPQHF. The CDR3 DNA is TGTGCCAGCAGTGATGGGGGGTTGCAGCCCCAGCATTTT.

This clone was seen only a few times. The chain carries TRBV21-1 and TRBJ2-3; the table gives TRBD2 as D, unverified against the DNA. TRBV21-1 is recorded as a pseudogene. This CDR3 has 19 residues. The CDR3 sequence is CASSNAGPPLWVRTDTQYF. For the CDR3, the DNA is TGTGCCAGCAGCAACGCGGGACCCCCTTTGTGGGTTCGCACAGATACGCAGTATTTT.

This clone was counted a single time. V usage is TRBV11-2 and J usage is TRBJ2-7; D might be TRBD1 (6 bases). The CDR3 length is 14 residues. Trimming left V 5 bases short and J 2 bases short, with 13 bases between. CDR1 and CDR2 from the germline V gene are SGHAT and FQNNGV. The CDR3 reads CASSQWDIAYEQYF. CDR3 in DNA: TGTGCCAGCAGCCAATGGGACATCGCCTACGAGCAGTACTTC.

The genes are TRBV5-1 and TRBJ1-5, with TRBD1 identical over 7 bases. V gave up 2 bases and J gave up 7 bases; unmatched junction bases: 9. CDR3 length equals 15 residues. Germline V gene data show CDR1 as SGHRS and CDR2 as YFSETQ. Here the CDR3 DNA reads TGCGCCAGCAGCTTAACAGGGGACCTCTGGCAGCCCCAGCATTTT. It is translated as CASSLTGDLWQPQHF.

The rearrangement joins TRBV5-1 to TRBJ1-2; D is possibly TRBD1 (6 bases). Germline CDR1 reads SGHRS; CDR2 reads YFSETQ. This CDR3 comprises 12 residues. Trimming shortened V by 4 bases and J by 6 bases, and 10 bases separated the two germline ends. CDR3 in amino acids: CASSLTGNGYTF. The CDR3, as DNA: TGCGCCAGCAGCCTCACAGGGAATGGCTACACCTTC.

CDR3 coding DNA: TGTGCCTGGAGGACGGGTTCGTTGACTGAAGCTTTCTTT. Translation gives CAWRTGSLTEAFF. This chain uses TRBV30 with TRBJ1-1; D call uncertain. Germline-derived CDR1 and CDR2 are GTSNPN and SVGIG (reference sequence). Trimming took 3 bases from V and 5 from J, leaving 13 bases between them. The CDR3 runs 13 residues.